This record concerns one T cell receptor beta chain sequence. No antigen is known for it. The data were taken from a study of identical twins. Each CDR3 protein is one row after TCRdb ran MiXCR on the 5' RACE reads. The sample carries some 440,000 distinct CDR3 sequences, approximately 24% recorded once. The CDR3 runs 15 residues. Germline V lookup: CDR1 SGHRS, CDR2 YFSETQ. Trimming removed 0 bases at V and 4 bases at J, with 12 bases between. Study-wide results and limits: Cord blood's abundant beta clonotypes had fewer insertions, unlike memory repertoires.

In addition, the sample was reused for a study of T cells expressing NK-cell markers. That study reports: CD3+CD56+NKG2C+, CD3+CD56+NKG2C- and CD3+CD56-NKG2C+ T cells, once sorted, supplied the TCR beta repertoires. Topping the CD3+CD56-NKG2C+ fraction as well were these clonotypes, in several donors.

Sequenced: CD4+ T cells sorted from blood. This TCR was sampled from a woman aged 18 to 35 in good health. The chain joins TRBV5-1 to TRBJ2-3, with D perhaps TRBD2 (6 bases). CDR3 bases: TGCGCCAGCAGCTTGGCCTCGCGGGGCCCAGATACGCAGTATTTT. Its translation: CASSLASRGPDTQYF.